The next 27 T cell receptor beta chains were all read from a single sample in a study of response to subunit inactivated influenza vaccine. A single record per CDR3 protein comes from TCRdb applying MiXCR to the RT-PCR reads. Among about 580,000 distinct CDR3 sequences, about 14% were seen once, and the ten largest hold around 10%. The sample consisted of PBMCs from blood, taken approximately 12 days after vaccination. These receptors originate from a man aged 50 to 59 who received an inactivated influenza vaccine.

This clonotype came up a few times. The chain recombines TRBV27 with TRBJ1-6; D unclear. Trimming took 3 bases from V and 0 from J, leaving 6 bases between them. Germline lookup yields CDR1 MNHEY and CDR2 SMNVEV (reference sequence). This CDR3 spans 15 amino acids. The chain's CDR3 is CASSFTSSYNSPLHF. For the CDR3, the DNA is TGTGCCAGCAGTTTCACGAGCTCCTATAATTCACCCCTCCACTTT.

This clonotype was observed a handful of times. This chain links TRBV7-2 with TRBJ2-5; no clear D gene. V was cut by 1 base and J by 9 bases, with 6 bases left in between. Per germline, CDR1 SGHTA and CDR2 FQGNSA. The CDR3 is 11 amino acids. CDR3 DNA: TGTGCCAGCAGCTTAGAAGGGTCCCAGTACTTC. This codes for CASSLEGSQYF.

This clonotype was counted a few times. The V gene is TRBV7-2, the J gene TRBJ2-7; TRBD2 aligns across 9 bases. The J segment lost 4 bases and the V segment lost 3 bases, leaving 7 bases of the junction unmatched. Per germline, CDR1 SGHTA and CDR2 FQGNSA. The CDR3 runs 15 residues. The CDR3, as DNA: TGTGCCAGCAGCTTCTTAGCGGGAGTGCCTTACGAGCAGTACTTC. Encoded protein: CASSFLAGVPYEQYF.

This clonotype was detected only a few times. DNA of the CDR3: TGCGCCAGCAGCTTGTGGTCCCGCACAGATACGCAGTATTTT. Amino acids: CASSLWSRTDTQYF. The gene calls are TRBV5-1 and TRBJ2-3; D is uncertain. The CDR3 contains 14 residues. The V and J ends lost 1 base and 1 base respectively, with 7 bases between them. Germline V gene data show CDR1 as SGHRS and CDR2 as YFSETQ.

The V and J genes are TRBV7-2 and TRBJ1-6, with 7 bases fitting TRBD1. The germline CDR1 and CDR2 sequences are SGHTA and FQGNSA. This CDR3 spans 14 amino acids. The V and J ends lost 3 bases and 7 bases, in that order; junction bases with no gene match: 3. This CDR3 is CASSFPGGNSPLHF. As DNA, the CDR3 is TGTGCCAGCAGCTTCCCAGGGGGGAATTCACCCCTCCACTTT.

This clonotype was detected a few times. The genes are TRBV15 and TRBJ2-7; 14 positions agree with TRBD2. The CDR3 has 19 amino acids. V was clipped by 3 bases and J by 5 bases; unmatched bases: 15. Germline V CDR1 and CDR2: LNHNV, YYDKDF (reference sequence). CDR3: CATSSPKGTSGSVSDEQYF. DNA for the CDR3: TGTGCCACCAGCAGCCCCAAGGGGACTAGCGGGAGCGTGTCCGACGAGCAGTACTTC.

This clonotype was seen a handful of times. The rearrangement uses TRBV29-1 and TRBJ2-3; D unclear. Germline CDR1 SQVTM, CDR2 ANQGSEA. CDR3 length: 15 residues. Between the trimmed V and J ends, which lost 7 bases and 2 bases, there was a span of 19 bases. DNA of the CDR3: TGCAGCGCGAGCAGTCTTTTTACCCCCACAGATACGCAGTATTTT. Its translation: CSASSLFTPTDTQYF.

In this sample, this clonotype turned up many times. This rearrangement joins TRBV5-1 to TRBJ2-5; 7 nucleotides agree with TRBD1. The CDR3 runs 13 residues. Germline V CDR1 and CDR2: SGHRS, YFSETQ. The V segment lost 4 bases and the J segment 2 bases; nucleotides outside the gene matches: 2. The CDR3 region is CASSTGQQETQYF. DNA of the CDR3: TGCGCCAGCAGCACGGGACAGCAAGAGACCCAGTACTTC.

V gene TRBV6-2 or TRBV6-3 combines with J gene TRBJ2-7, with D possibly being TRBD2 (5 bases). The ends were cut back, 7 bases at V and 3 bases at J, with 16 bases in the middle. The CDR3 totals 14 residues. Germline V lookup: CDR1 MNHEY, CDR2 SVGEGT. CDR3: CASNRAGLVYEQYF. The CDR3 coding sequence is TGTGCCAGCAACCGGGCGGGCCTGGTCTACGAGCAGTACTTC.

This chain links TRBV20-1 with TRBJ1-2; TRBD1 matches at 9 bases. Germline V gene sequence: CDR1 DFQATT, CDR2 SNEGSKA (reference sequence). The V segment lost 1 base and the J segment 7 bases; nucleotides outside the gene matches: 4. The CDR3 is 13 residues long. In DNA, the CDR3 is TGCAGTGCTAGAGTGGGACAGGGTGTTGGCTACACCTTC. Its protein is CSARVGQGVGYTF.

DNA of the CDR3: TGTGCCAGTAGTATTACCGGGACTAGCGGTGAGCAGTTCTTC. It yields the protein CASSITGTSGEQFF. The V gene is TRBV19, the J gene TRBJ2-1; 11 nucleotides agree with TRBD2. The CDR3 totals 14 residues. V trimming: 3 bases; J trimming: 9 bases; junction bases outside the gene matches: 4. Germline lookup yields CDR1 LNHDA and CDR2 SQIVND (reference sequence).

The chain employs TRBV29-1 and TRBJ2-1; D possibly corresponds to TRBD1 (5 bases). This CDR3 is built from 14 residues. Trimming took off 4 bases at V and 0 bases at J, with 10 bases between the two ends. Germline values: CDR1 SQVTM, CDR2 ANQGSEA. CDR3 region: CSVAGQGSYNEQFF. DNA of the CDR3: TGCAGCGTTGCCGGGCAGGGCTCCTACAATGAGCAGTTCTTC.

This clonotype was seen a handful of times. The chain joins TRBV20-1 to TRBJ1-4; no definite D call. Trimming shortened V by 6 bases and J by 5 bases, and 13 bases separated the two germline ends. CDR1 is DFQATT, CDR2 SNEGSKA, per germline (reference sequence). The CDR3 totals 13 residues. CDR3 coding DNA: TGCAGTGCGGTACCGGGCCCCAATGAAAAACTGTTTTTT. Amino acids: CSAVPGPNEKLFF.

There are a few counts of this clonotype. J is TRBJ2-3 and V is TRBV7-2; D is undetermined. V lost 8 bases and J 5 bases, leaving 5 bases between the germline ends. Germline-derived CDR1 and CDR2 are SGHTA and FQGNSA. This CDR3 has 10 residues. CDR3 coding DNA: TGTGCCAGCCAAGGAGATACGCAGTATTTT. It yields the protein CASQGDTQYF.

The sample holds a few counts of this clonotype. The V and J genes are TRBV7-9 and TRBJ2-7; weak D call: TRBD1 (5 bases). The germline V and J ends were trimmed by 2 bases and 2 bases, with 10 bases remaining between them. CDR3 length: 14 residues. Per the germline V gene, CDR1 is SEHNR and CDR2 is FQNEAQ (reference sequence). In DNA form, the CDR3 reads TGTGCCAGCAGCTTACAGGGAAGAGCCTACGAGCAGTACTTC. Amino acid sequence: CASSLQGRAYEQYF.

The chain has TRBV12-3 or TRBV12-4 and TRBJ1-1, with D tentatively TRBD1 (6 bases). Trimming removed 3 bases from V and 6 bases from J, with 17 bases in between. The CDR3 covers 15 residues. The CDR3 region is CASSLSLTGGAEAFF. The CDR3 bases are TGTGCCAGCAGTTTGTCATTGACAGGCGGGGCTGAAGCTTTCTTT.

This clonotype was picked up many times. In DNA, the CDR3 is TGTGCCAGCAGCAGATTAGCGGGAGGGCCAGGAGGCACAGATACGCAGTATTTT. Its protein is CASSRLAGGPGGTDTQYF. V usage is TRBV7-3 and J usage is TRBJ2-3; 11 bases line up with TRBD2. With V trimmed by 5 bases and J by 1 base, 11 bases remained unmatched. The CDR3 extends over 18 amino acids. Germline assignment: CDR1 SGHTA and CDR2 FQGTGA.

The rearrangement links TRBV20-1 to TRBJ2-3, with TRBD2 matching 11 bases. The CDR3 loop spans 15 amino acids. Germline loops: CDR1 DFQATT, CDR2 SNEGSKA (reference sequence). Losses at the gene ends were 6 bases for V and 4 bases for J; bases not matched to a gene: 9. This CDR3 reads CSAERTSGRADTQYF. Here the CDR3 DNA reads TGCAGTGCGGAAAGGACTAGCGGGCGGGCAGATACGCAGTATTTT.

This clonotype was counted only a few times. The chain is built from TRBV20-1 and TRBJ1-1; possibly TRBD1 for D (6 bases). V was trimmed by 8 bases and J by 9 bases, leaving 19 bases between them. The CDR3 is made up of 12 amino acids. Germline V gene data show CDR1 as DFQATT and CDR2 as SNEGSKA (reference sequence). Written as DNA, the CDR3 is TGCAGTCCACTACGACAGGCCCAACAAGCTTTCTTT. Amino acids: CSPLRQAQQAFF.

V gene TRBV15 combines with J gene TRBJ2-1; D ambiguous. The germline V gene encodes CDR1 LNHNV and CDR2 YYDKDF (reference sequence). The CDR3 runs 17 residues. V lost 1 base and J lost 6, with 19 bases in between. CDR3 nucleotide sequence: TGTGCCACCAGCAGAGCTCTGGGTGTCACCCTGGGCAATGAGCAGTTCTTC. It codes for CATSRALGVTLGNEQFF.

The chain joins TRBV28 to TRBJ1-5, with D possibly matching TRBD1 (5 bases). The V end lost 8 bases, the J end lost 0 bases, and 20 bases lay between the germline ends. CDR1 is MDHEN, CDR2 SYDVKM, per germline. The CDR3 has 17 residues. CDR3 protein: CASVTGKMTYSNQPQHF. CDR3 coding DNA: TGTGCCAGCGTTACAGGAAAGATGACATATAGCAATCAGCCCCAGCATTTT.

This clonotype was seen a few times. V usage is TRBV20-1 and J usage is TRBJ2-1, with TRBD2 identical over 10 bases. V lost 0 bases and J lost 8; bases outside the gene matches: 7. This CDR3 contains 15 residues. CDR1 is DFQATT and CDR2 is SNEGSKA in the germline V gene (reference sequence). CDR3 coding DNA: TGCAGTGCTAGAGATCTAGCGGGGGTGGGCGATGAGCAGTTCTTC. Its protein product is CSARDLAGVGDEQFF.

The chain combines TRBV2 with TRBJ2-5; weak D call: TRBD1 (5 bases). The germline V and J ends were trimmed by 5 bases and 5 bases, with 12 bases remaining between them. The CDR3 runs 13 residues. Germline V gene data show CDR1 as SNHLY and CDR2 as FYNNEI. The CDR3 coding sequence is TGTGCCAGCAGTTTTCAGGGTGAGGAGACCCAGTACTTC. It is translated as CASSFQGEETQYF.

There are a few counts of this clonotype. The chain is built from TRBV29-1 and TRBJ2-7, with D perhaps given as TRBD1 or TRBD2 (6 bases each). The CDR3 loop spans 12 amino acids. Germline values: CDR1 SQVTM, CDR2 ANQGSEA. Trimming removed 4 bases at V and 2 bases at J, with 9 bases between. CDR3 sequence reads: CSVGRGPYEQYF. In nucleotides, the CDR3 is TGCAGCGTTGGACGGGGGCCCTACGAGCAGTACTTC.

The chain links TRBV6-1 to TRBJ2-1, with D perhaps matching TRBD1 or TRBD2 (5 bases each). Trimming pared 2 bases from V and 7 bases from J, leaving 15 bases between. This CDR3 is built from 15 residues. Germline CDR1 is MNHNS and CDR2 is SASEGT. The CDR3 DNA is TGTGCCAGCAGTGAAAGGGGCTCGACGGGGAATGAGCAGTTCTTC. It is translated as CASSERGSTGNEQFF.

The chain recombines TRBV2 with TRBJ2-7, with 9 bases lining up with TRBD1. Per germline, CDR1 SNHLY and CDR2 FYNNEI. This CDR3 region has 15 residues. The junction had 10 bases not matched to a gene; V was cut back by 5 bases and J by 5 bases. The CDR3 DNA sequence: TGTGCCAGCAGTCCACGTCCCGGGACAGGGAACGAGCAGTACTTC. Protein: CASSPRPGTGNEQYF.

The rearrangement links TRBV4-1 to TRBJ2-5; D unresolved. Germline V gene data show CDR1 as MGHRA and CDR2 as YSYEKL. With 2 bases removed from V and 4 bases from J, the gap between germline ends came to 11 bases. The CDR3 spans 14 residues. In nucleotides, the CDR3 is TGCGCCAGCAGCCAAAGTGTTCGTGTAGAGACCCAGTACTTC. Translating gives CASSQSVRVETQYF.